This passage covers 20 T cell receptor beta chains from one sample sequenced in a study of OX40 agonist ivuxolimab in advanced cancers. TCRdb's copy holds only in-frame clones and misses some; the assay was immunoSEQ multiplex PCR. Here the sample spans tens of thousands of clones, about nine tenths being singletons. The material was CD4+ or CD8+ T cells sorted from blood, obtained in a trial of the OX40 agonist ivuxolimab. All receptors derive from an adult with an advanced solid tumor such as melanoma, head and neck, liver or kidney cancer.

The rearrangement joins TRBV28 to TRBJ2-1, with 10 positions matching TRBD2. The CDR3 loop spans 16 amino acids. Unmatched junction bases numbered 3, after V lost 3 bases and J lost 1 base. Germline values: CDR1 MDHEN, CDR2 SYDVKM. CDR3 nucleotide sequence: TGTGCCAGCAGTTTCGTAGCGGGAGGATCCTACAATGAGCAGTTCTTC. Translated, it gives CASSFVAGGSYNEQFF.

The chain joins TRBV5-4 to TRBJ2-1; D may be TRBD2 (6 bases). Trimming left V 4 bases short and J 11 bases short, with 19 bases between. CDR1 is SGHNT and CDR2 is YYREEE in the germline V gene (reference sequence). The CDR3 consists of 14 residues. The CDR3 is CASSLGTGGTQQFF. Written as DNA, the CDR3 is TGTGCCAGCAGCCTAGGAACGGGTGGGACTCAGCAGTTCTTC. Using reference TRBV5-4 and TRBJ2-1 for the parts outside the CDR3, the full variable domain is ETGVTQSPTHLIKTRGQQVTLRCSSQSGHNTVSWYQQALGQGPQFIFQYYREEENGRGNFPPRFSGLQFPNYSSELNVNALELDDSALYLCASSLGTGGTQQFFGPGTRLTVL.

The chain joins TRBV30 to TRBJ1-2; D may be TRBD1 (5 bases). CDR3 length equals 13 residues. Trimming took 3 bases from V and 4 from J, leaving 12 bases between them. The germline CDR1 and CDR2 sequences are GTSNPN and SVGIG (reference sequence). CDR3: CAWSHRGGYGYTF. The CDR3 nucleotides are TGTGCCTGGAGCCATCGTGGGGGCTATGGCTACACCTTC.

The gene calls are TRBV28 and TRBJ2-7; no reliable D call. Germline-derived CDR1 and CDR2 are MDHEN and SYDVKM. The V end was cut by 6 bases, the J end by 2 bases, with 5 bases between. This CDR3 has 11 amino acids. CDR3 in amino acids: CASSRTYEQYF. CDR3 nucleotide sequence: TGTGCCAGCAGCCGAACCTACGAGCAGTACTTC.

The chain is built from TRBV5-1 and TRBJ2-3, with 10 bases matching TRBD2. This CDR3 has 16 amino acids. From germline, CDR1 is SGHRS and CDR2 YFSETQ. Trimming removed 3 bases from V and 5 bases from J; junction bases left unmatched: 9. CDR3 bases: TGCGCCAGCAGCTGGACTAGCGGACAACAGAGAGATACGCAGTATTTT. Its protein product is CASSWTSGQQRDTQYF.

V and J are TRBV27 and TRBJ2-5; D might be TRBD1 or TRBD2, each matching 6 bases. Germline V gene sequence: CDR1 MNHEY, CDR2 SMNVEV (reference sequence). V was shortened by 5 bases and J by 4 bases, with 17 bases between the two germline ends. CDR3 length: 15 amino acids. CDR3: CASSISGPRGETQYF. As DNA, the CDR3 is TGTGCCAGCAGTATTAGCGGCCCCAGGGGAGAGACCCAGTACTTC.

The V call is TRBV19, the J call TRBJ1-1, with a weak D call TRBD1 (5 bases). Trimming stripped 0 bases from V and 0 bases from J, with 17 bases between. This CDR3 is built from 18 residues. Germline V lookup: CDR1 LNHDA, CDR2 SQIVND (reference sequence). The CDR3 sequence is CASSIDPPGSSMNTEAFF. In nucleotides, the CDR3 is TGTGCCAGTAGTATAGATCCCCCAGGGAGCTCCATGAACACTGAAGCTTTCTTT.

The chain recombines TRBV5-8 with TRBJ2-1, with TRBD1 matching over 8 bases. The CDR3 runs 18 residues. The ends lost 3 bases at V and 0 bases at J; junction bases unmatched: 11. Germline V gives CDR1 SGHTS, CDR2 YDEGEE. In DNA form, the CDR3 reads TGTGCCAGCAGCTCGTTGTTTTGGACAGGGTACTCCTACAATGAGCAGTTCTTC. Its translation is CASSSLFWTGYSYNEQFF.

The chain recombines TRBV5-6 with TRBJ2-5; TRBD1 aligns across 7 bases. The trim removed 4 bases at V and 2 bases at J, leaving 8 bases unmatched. The CDR3 has 15 residues. Germline assignment: CDR1 SGHDT and CDR2 YYEEEE. DNA of the CDR3: TGTGCCAGCAGCCCTGGGACAGCACTACAAGAGACCCAGTACTTC. Residues: CASSPGTALQETQYF.

Worth noting for this clone: Relative to the germline gene, one junction end is altered; a read error may explain this. The chain couples TRBV27 to TRBJ2-3; TRBD2 matches 12 bases. Per the germline V gene, CDR1 is MNHEY and CDR2 is SMNVEV (reference sequence). The length of the CDR3 is 14 residues. In DNA, the CDR3 is TGTGCCAGCCGTTTACTAGCGGGAGGTGATACGCAGTATTTT. Protein sequence: CASRLLAGGDTQYF.

The chain joins TRBV15 to TRBJ2-3, with D maybe TRBD2 (6 bases). This CDR3 is built from 15 residues. Germline values: CDR1 LNHNV, CDR2 YYDKDF (reference sequence). The V end was cut by 1 base, the J end by 4 bases, with 12 bases between. CDR3 nucleotides: TGTGCCACCAGCAGAGTGCGGGAAAGATCAGATACGCAGTATTTT. Amino acids: CATSRVRERSDTQYF.

V and J are TRBV9 and TRBJ2-7; TRBD2 matches 7 bases. Per germline, CDR1 SGDLS and CDR2 YYNGEE. V shed 0 bases, J shed 6 bases, and the junction held 9 bases outside the gene matches. There are 15 residues in the CDR3. CDR3 residues: CASSVGVAGVLEQYF. As DNA, the CDR3 is TGTGCCAGCAGCGTAGGCGTGGCGGGAGTTCTCGAGCAGTACTTC.

V gene TRBV11-3 combines with J gene TRBJ2-1; 8 nucleotides agree with TRBD2. The germline V gene has CDR1 SGHNT and CDR2 YENEEA. The CDR3 sequence is 12 residues long. CDR3 DNA sequence: TGTGCGGACTCGCGGGAGGACAATGAGCAGTTCTTC. It translates to CADSREDNEQFF.

The chain is built from TRBV12-5 and TRBJ2-1; 14 nucleotides align to TRBD2. CDR3 size: 17 residues. Germline CDR1 reads LGHNT; CDR2 reads FRNRAP. J gave up 7 bases and V 1 base, and 6 bases lay outside the gene matches. The CDR3 DNA follows: TGTGCTAGTGGTTTGGGACTAGCGGGAGGGCCGGGGAATGAGCAGTTCTTC. Protein sequence: CASGLGLAGGPGNEQFF.

This chain joins TRBV28 and TRBJ1-4; D is unresolved. The CDR3 totals 13 residues. Trimming left V 10 bases short and J 4 bases short, with 13 bases between. Germline CDR1 is MDHEN and CDR2 is SYDVKM. Written as DNA, the CDR3 is TGTGCCACAACAGAGAGTCTTAATGAAAAACTGTTTTTT. It yields the protein CATTESLNEKLFF.

V usage is TRBV28 and J usage is TRBJ2-4; tentative D call: TRBD1 (5 bases). The CDR3 is 14 amino acids. Germline V gene sequence: CDR1 MDHEN, CDR2 SYDVKM. The V gene lost 10 bases and the J gene lost 5 bases, with 18 bases spanning the gap. CDR3 residues: CATQKGPSQNIQYF. The CDR3 DNA follows: TGTGCCACCCAAAAGGGGCCGAGTCAAAACATTCAGTACTTC.

The chain is built from TRBV5-4 and TRBJ2-3; 8 bases match TRBD1. V lost 2 bases and J lost 3; bases outside the gene matches: 8. The germline V gene encodes CDR1 SGHNT and CDR2 YYREEE (reference sequence). The CDR3 has 16 amino acids. CDR3 bases: TGTGCCAGCAGCTTTCCTCAGGGGGCGACGACAGATACGCAGTATTTT. Protein sequence: CASSFPQGATTDTQYF.

This clone was seen just once. This sequence joins TRBV5-6 and TRBJ2-2, with D possibly being TRBD1 (6 bases). Germline CDR1 reads SGHDT; CDR2 reads YYEEEE. The CDR3 loop spans 15 amino acids. Trimming stripped 4 bases from V and 5 bases from J, with 15 bases between. CDR3 DNA sequence: TGTGCCAGCAGCAGACAGGCCCCGGGAACCGGGGAGCTGTTTTTT. It encodes CASSRQAPGTGELFF.

J is TRBJ2-1 and V is TRBV11-3, with TRBD2 matching 10 bases. CDR3 length equals 15 residues. Trimming at V came to 7 bases and at J to 6 bases, leaving 9 bases not matched to a gene. Per germline, CDR1 SGHNT and CDR2 YENEEA. CDR3 nucleotides: TGTGCCAGCAACAGACTAGCGGGCCGGATCAATGAGCAGTTCTTC. Translation gives CASNRLAGRINEQFF. The whole variable domain, filled in from reference TRBV11-3 and TRBJ2-1, reads EAGVVQSPRYKIIEKKQPVAFWCNPISGHNTLYWYLQNLGQGPELLIRYENEEAVDDSQLPKDRFSAERLKGVDSTLKIQPAELGDSAVYLCASNRLAGRINEQFFGPGTRLTVL.

This clone has only one observation. The chain couples TRBV18 to TRBJ2-1, with D possibly TRBD2 on 6 matching bases. V lost 5 bases, J lost 0 bases, and 14 bases lay in between. The CDR3 runs to 16 residues. Germline CDR1 KGHSH, CDR2 LQKENI. CDR3 bases: TGTGCCAGCTCAACGAGCGGGCAGAGCTCCTACAATGAGCAGTTCTTC. Its protein product is CASSTSGQSSYNEQFF.